This passage covers 15 T cell receptor beta chains from one sample sequenced in a study of graft-versus-host responses after intestinal transplantation. What these receptors recognize is not known. Here immunoSEQ multiplex PCR was the method, and the copy in TCRdb shows in-frame clones only, minus some. This table has approximately 90,000 clones, approximately 90% appearing once. Material: unstimulated CD4+ T cells sorted from spleen or lymph node cells, obtained before transplant. These receptors were taken from a human donor who was the organ donor for an intestinal transplant.

This clone has a single count. V gene TRBV2 combines with J gene TRBJ1-5, with a tentative D call TRBD1 (6 bases). CDR1 and CDR2 from the germline V gene are SNHLY and FYNNEI. The germline V and J ends were trimmed by 5 bases and 4 bases, with 12 bases remaining between them. This CDR3 spans 14 amino acids. CDR3 coding DNA: TGTGCCAGCAGTCGGACAGAGAGAAATCAGCCCCAGCATTTT. As protein: CASSRTERNQPQHF.

V is TRBV11-3 and J is TRBJ1-6; perhaps TRBD1 as D (6 bases). The CDR3 contains 15 residues. The germline V gene has CDR1 SGHNT and CDR2 YENEEA. Trimming left V 5 bases short and J 9 bases short, with 17 bases between. The CDR3 loop reads CASSPRTGTGSPLHF. Written as DNA, the CDR3 is TGTGCCAGCAGCCCCCGTACAGGGACGGGTTCACCCCTCCACTTT.

The chain recombines TRBV6-1 with TRBJ1-1; a weak D match, TRBD1 (6 bases). From germline, CDR1 is MNHNS and CDR2 SASEGT. This CDR3 is built from 13 residues. Between the trimmed V and J ends, which lost 9 bases and 2 bases, there was a span of 13 bases. The CDR3 here is CASAGTLNTEAFF. CDR3 bases: TGTGCCAGTGCCGGGACATTAAACACTGAAGCTTTCTTT.

J is TRBJ1-1 and V is TRBV18, with D perhaps matching TRBD1 (6 bases). The germline V gene encodes CDR1 KGHSH and CDR2 LQKENI. The CDR3 is 14 residues long. V was trimmed by 4 bases and J by 4 bases, leaving 13 bases between them. CDR3 bases: TGTGCCAGCTCACAACAGGGTCCCAGCACTGAAGCTTTCTTT. Its translation is CASSQQGPSTEAFF.

The rearrangement joins TRBV11-2 to TRBJ2-7; 12 nucleotides align to TRBD1. CDR1 and CDR2 from the germline V gene are SGHAT and FQNNGV. After removal of 1 base from V and 7 bases from J, the junction contained 5 bases not matched to a gene. This CDR3 region has 15 residues. The CDR3: CASSLGDRGQREQYF. DNA of the CDR3: TGTGCCAGCAGCTTAGGGGACAGGGGGCAGCGGGAGCAGTACTTC.

The V gene is TRBV28, the J gene TRBJ2-1; 13 nucleotides align to TRBD2. Germline values: CDR1 MDHEN, CDR2 SYDVKM. CDR3 length: 14 residues. J was trimmed by 14 bases and V by 5 bases; bases with no gene match: 9. The CDR3 nucleotides are TGTGCCAGCAGTCCGGGATGGGGGACTAGCGGGAAGTTCTTC. Translation gives CASSPGWGTSGKFF.

This clone was picked up one time. The chain is built from TRBV19 and TRBJ1-2; TRBD1 matches at 7 bases. Germline CDR1 is LNHDA and CDR2 is SQIVND (reference sequence). J lost 1 base, V lost 6 bases, and 5 bases had no gene match. The CDR3 is made up of 14 amino acids. The CDR3 nucleotides are TGTGCCAGTAGCGAAGGGGGCGATAACTATGGCTACACCTTC. It yields the protein CASSEGGDNYGYTF.

The chain is built from TRBV7-2 and TRBJ2-2; 12 positions match TRBD1. J lost 9 bases, V lost 2 bases, and 13 bases had no gene match. This CDR3 region has 18 residues. The germline V gene encodes CDR1 SGHTA and CDR2 FQGNSA. CDR3 loop: CASSLRGGGTGGNRELFF. DNA of the CDR3: TGTGCCAGCAGCTTAAGGGGAGGCGGGACAGGGGGCAACCGGGAGCTGTTTTTT.

This chain links TRBV29-1 with TRBJ2-7, with 7 bases lining up with TRBD1. Losses at the gene ends were 7 bases for V and 6 bases for J; bases not matched to a gene: 9. Germline-derived CDR1 and CDR2 are SQVTM and ANQGSEA. The CDR3 totals 12 residues. For the CDR3, the DNA is TGCAGCGCCGCCAGGGGGAACGGCGAGCAGTACTTC. It is translated as CSAARGNGEQYF.

This clone appeared a single time. The chain recombines TRBV6-1 with TRBJ2-5; a possible D gene is TRBD2 (5 bases). Germline V lookup: CDR1 MNHNS, CDR2 SASEGT. Trimming removed 2 bases from V and 5 bases from J, with 12 bases in between. This CDR3 comprises 14 residues. The CDR3 coding sequence is TGTGCCAGCAGTGAACGGCGAGGGTTTGAGACCCAGTACTTC. Its translation: CASSERRGFETQYF.

Concerning this clone: The sample contains more than one DNA sequence encoding this CDR3. V and J are TRBV7-9 and TRBJ1-1; no reliable D call. Germline lookup yields CDR1 SEHNR and CDR2 FQNEAQ (reference sequence). The CDR3 is 13 residues long. V was cut by 5 bases and J by 1 base, with 8 bases left in between. The DNA for the CDR3 is TGTGCCAGCAGCCGCGGAGGGAACACTGAAGCTTTCTTT. It encodes CASSRGGNTEAFF.

The chain recombines TRBV28 with TRBJ2-2; 7 bases are a match to TRBD2. Germline V lookup: CDR1 MDHEN, CDR2 SYDVKM. The V gene end was trimmed by 4 bases and the J gene end by 5 bases; junction bases not matched to a gene: 7. This CDR3 comprises 15 residues. CDR3 sequence (DNA): TGTGCCAGCAGTTGGACTAGATATGGGACCGGGGAGCTGTTTTTT. This encodes CASSWTRYGTGELFF.

The rearrangement links TRBV4-1 to TRBJ1-5; 9 bases fit TRBD1. V gave up 0 bases and J gave up 6 bases; unmatched junction bases: 9. Germline CDR1 MGHRA, CDR2 YSYEKL. The CDR3 loop spans 17 amino acids. In DNA form, the CDR3 reads TGCGCCAGCAGCCAAGATGGTCTGGGACAGGGCGGTCAGCCCCAGCATTTT. Amino acids: CASSQDGLGQGGQPQHF.

The chain recombines TRBV6-5 with TRBJ2-1, with D perhaps matching TRBD2 (7 bases). Germline lookup yields CDR1 MNHEY and CDR2 SVGAGI. The CDR3 has 13 amino acids. Trimming pared 6 bases from V and 7 bases from J, leaving 13 bases between. CDR3 loop: CASRLKGGNEQFF. CDR3 nucleotide sequence: TGTGCCAGCAGACTTAAGGGGGGGAATGAGCAGTTCTTC.

The rearrangement uses TRBV15 and TRBJ2-7; 9 nucleotides match TRBD1. Looked up from germline, CDR1 is LNHNV and CDR2 is YYDKDF (reference sequence). The V segment lost 1 base and the J segment 3 bases; nucleotides outside the gene matches: 7. The CDR3 is made up of 16 amino acids. The CDR3 reads CATSRAVGTGSYEQYF. In DNA, the CDR3 is TGTGCCACCAGCAGAGCTGTCGGGACAGGGAGCTACGAGCAGTACTTC.